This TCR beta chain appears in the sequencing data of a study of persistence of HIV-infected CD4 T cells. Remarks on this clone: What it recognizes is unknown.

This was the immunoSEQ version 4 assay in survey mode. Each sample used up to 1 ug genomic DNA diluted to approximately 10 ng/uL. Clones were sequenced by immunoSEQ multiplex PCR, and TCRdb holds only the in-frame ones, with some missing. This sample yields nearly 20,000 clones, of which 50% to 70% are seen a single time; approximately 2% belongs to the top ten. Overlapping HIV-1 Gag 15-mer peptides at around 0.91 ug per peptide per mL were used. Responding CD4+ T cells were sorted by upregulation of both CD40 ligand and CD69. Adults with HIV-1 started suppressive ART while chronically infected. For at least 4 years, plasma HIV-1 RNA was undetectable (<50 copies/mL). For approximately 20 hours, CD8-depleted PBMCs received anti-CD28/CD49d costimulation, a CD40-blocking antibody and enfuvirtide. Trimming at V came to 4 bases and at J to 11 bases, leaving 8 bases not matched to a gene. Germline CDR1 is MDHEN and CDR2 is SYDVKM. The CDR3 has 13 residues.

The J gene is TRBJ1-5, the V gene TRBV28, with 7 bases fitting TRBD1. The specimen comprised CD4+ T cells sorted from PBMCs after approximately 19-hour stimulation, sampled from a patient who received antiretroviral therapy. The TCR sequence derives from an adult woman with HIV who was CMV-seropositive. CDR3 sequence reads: CASSSGTEGSQHF. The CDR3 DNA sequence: TGTGCCAGCAGTTCCGGGACAGAGGGGTCCCAGCATTTT.